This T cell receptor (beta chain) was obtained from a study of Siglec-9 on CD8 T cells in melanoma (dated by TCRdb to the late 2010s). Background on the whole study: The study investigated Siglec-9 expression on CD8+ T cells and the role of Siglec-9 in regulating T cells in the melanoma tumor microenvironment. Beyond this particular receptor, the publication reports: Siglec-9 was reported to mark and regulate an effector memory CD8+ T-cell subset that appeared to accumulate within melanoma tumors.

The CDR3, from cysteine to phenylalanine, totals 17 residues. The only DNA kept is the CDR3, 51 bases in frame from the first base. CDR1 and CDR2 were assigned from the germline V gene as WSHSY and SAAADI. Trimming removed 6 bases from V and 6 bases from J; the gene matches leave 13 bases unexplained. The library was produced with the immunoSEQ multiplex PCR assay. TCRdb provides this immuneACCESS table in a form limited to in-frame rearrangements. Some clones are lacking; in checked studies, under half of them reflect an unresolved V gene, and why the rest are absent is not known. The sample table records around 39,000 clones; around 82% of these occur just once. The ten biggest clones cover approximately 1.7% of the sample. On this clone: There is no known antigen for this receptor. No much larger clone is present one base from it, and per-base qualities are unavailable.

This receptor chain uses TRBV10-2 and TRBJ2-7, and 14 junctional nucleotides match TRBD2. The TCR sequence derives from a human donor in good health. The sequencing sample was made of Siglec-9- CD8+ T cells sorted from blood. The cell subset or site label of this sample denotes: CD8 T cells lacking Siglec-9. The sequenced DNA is TGCGCCAGCAGCGAGACTAGCGGGAGGGCCGAAGTTTCCGAGCAGTACTTC. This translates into CASSETSGRAEVSEQYF.